Listed below are T cell receptor beta chains from one sample, sequenced in a study of cytomegalovirus exposure and HLA in healthy donors. Sequencing used immunoSEQ multiplex PCR; TCRdb keeps in-frame clones, though not all of them. The sample records around 150,000 clones, approximately 71% being singletons. The sample was PBMCs. Receptors were obtained from a woman aged 40 to 55 in good health and CMV-seropositive. CDR3s include the opening cysteine and the closing phenylalanine or tryptophan. The D gene is left open where the match is weak. Size is stated for part of the rows, as once, few or many counts, or as a class when the clone is expanded.

v_call,j_call,clone_size,d_call,cdr3_nt,cdr3_aa
TRBV28,TRBJ2-7,-,-,TGTGCCAGCAGTTTAGGGCGGGGGCCCCTGTACGAGCAGTACTTC,CASSLGRGPLYEQYF
TRBV11-1,TRBJ2-2,few,TRBD1,TGTGCCAGCAGCCCCCGGACAGGGTTAGGCACCGGGGAGCTGTTTTTT,CASSPRTGLGTGELFF
TRBV6-9,TRBJ1-2,-,-,TGTGCCAGCAGTGCCCCCGGAGGGCCGGGGATTCACTATGGCTACACCTTC,CASSAPGGPGIHYGYTF
TRBV28,TRBJ1-4,once,-,TGTGCCAGCAGACCCTCGGAGGGAAAACTGTTTTTT,CASRPSEGKLFF
TRBV7-6,TRBJ2-5,-,-,TGTGCCAGCAGTGGGGGGGAGACCCAGTACTTC,CASSGGETQYF
TRBV9,TRBJ2-2,-,TRBD1,TGTGCCAGCAGCTTCCAGGGGGCCGGGGAGCTGTTTTTT,CASSFQGAGELFF
TRBV28,TRBJ1-5,-,TRBD1,TGTGCCAGCAGTGACGGTGACAGGGGGCATGTTCAGCCCCAGCATTTT,CASSDGDRGHVQPQHF
TRBV19,TRBJ2-3,-,-,TGTGCCAGTACGGACAGCGCTAGCACAGATACGCAGTATTTT,CASTDSASTDTQYF
TRBV7-9,TRBJ1-2,-,-,TGTGCCAGCAGCTCATCTCGGGGATTTACGGGATATGGCTACACCTTC,CASSSSRGFTGYGYTF
TRBV19,TRBJ1-4,-,TRBD1,TGTGCCAGTAGCAAAACAGGGGATCGCGAAAAACTGTTTTTT,CASSKTGDREKLFF
TRBV7-6,TRBJ2-2,-,TRBD2,TGTGCCAGCAGCGCGGGACTAGCGGGAGGAGGCACCGGGGAGCTGTTTTTT,CASSAGLAGGGTGELFF
TRBV11-2,TRBJ2-7,-,-,TGTGCCAGCAGGCCAGGGAACTCCTACGAGCAGTACTTC,CASRPGNSYEQYF
TRBV28,TRBJ2-7,once,-,TGTGCCAGCAGTGCACCCTCAGGGGTTGACGAGCAGTACTTC,CASSAPSGVDEQYF
TRBV21-1,TRBJ2-1,-,-,TGTGCCAGCAGCAAACGAGGGACAGGGGGTAATGAGCAGTTCTTC,CASSKRGTGGNEQFF
TRBV5-1,TRBJ1-4,-,TRBD1,TGCGCCAGCAGCTTTGGACAGGGGAATGAAAAACTGTTTTTT,CASSFGQGNEKLFF
TRBV6-1,TRBJ1-2,-,TRBD1,TGTGCCAGCAGTGATCAGGACAGGTCTTATGGCTACACCTTC,CASSDQDRSYGYTF
TRBV28,TRBJ1-5,-,-,TGTGCCATACACCCGGGACTCAAGAATCAGCCCCAGCATTTT,CAIHPGLKNQPQHF
TRBV4-2,TRBJ2-2,-,TRBD2,TGTGCCAGCAGCCCCTTAGCGGGAGTAGGCACCGGGGAGCTGTTTTTT,CASSPLAGVGTGELFF
TRBV5-5,TRBJ1-2,few,TRBD1,TGTGCCAGCAGCTTGGCGGTGGGACAGGGACGGGGCTACACCTTC,CASSLAVGQGRGYTF
TRBV7-7,TRBJ2-7,-,TRBD1,TGTGCTAGCAGCTTAAGGACAGGGGGCTCCTACGAGCAGTACTTC,CASSLRTGGSYEQYF
TRBV10-3,TRBJ2-6,few,-,TGTGCCATCAGTGTCACGTTCAGCTCTGGGGCCAACGTCCTGACTTTC,CAISVTFSSGANVLTF
TRBV5-8,TRBJ1-2,-,-,TGTGCCAGCAGCCCCCGGGACGGGGGGCCGGGAGGCTACACCTTC,CASSPRDGGPGGYTF
TRBV7-9,TRBJ2-7,-,-,TGTGCCAGCAGCTTCGGACAGCCATCCTACGAGCAGTACTTC,CASSFGQPSYEQYF
TRBV7-2,TRBJ2-2,-,TRBD2,TGTGCCAGCAGTATGACTAGCGGGAGAACCGGGGAGCTGTTTTTT,CASSMTSGRTGELFF
TRBV6-5,TRBJ1-5,-,-,TGTGCCAGCAGTTACGACTCCCCCTATCAGCCCCAGCATTTT,CASSYDSPYQPQHF
TRBV9,TRBJ1-2,once,-,TGTGCCAGCAGCGACAGAGCCTATGGCTACACCTTC,CASSDRAYGYTF
TRBV11-2,TRBJ2-5,-,TRBD2,TGTGCCAGCAGCTCCCAGTTGGGACTAGCGGGGGAGACCCAGTACTTC,CASSSQLGLAGETQYF
TRBV29-1,TRBJ2-2,-,-,TGCAGCGTATCCTCAGGGGCCGGGGAGCTGTTTTTT,CSVSSGAGELFF
TRBV4-2,TRBJ1-2,-,-,TGTGCCAGCAGCCAAGACCCGACAGCGACGGTTAACTATGGCTACACCTTC,CASSQDPTATVNYGYTF
TRBV7-9,TRBJ2-3,-,-,TGTGCCAGCAGCCCTCAGTACCGGCGGGGTCGTCGGACAGATACGCAGTATTTT,CASSPQYRRGRRTDTQYF
TRBV30,TRBJ2-5,-,-,TGTGCCTGGAGTTTGACAGTGCAAGAGACCCAGTACTTC,CAWSLTVQETQYF
TRBV19,TRBJ1-2,-,-,TGTGCCAGTAGTGCAAGACCGGGACAAAGATTCTATGGCTACACCTTC,CASSARPGQRFYGYTF
TRBV7-9,TRBJ2-1,-,-,TGTGCCAGCAGCTCAACTCAGGACATCAATGAGCAGTTCTTC,CASSSTQDINEQFF
TRBV28,TRBJ2-3,-,-,TGTGCCAGCAGTCCCTCGACCCTGGGGGGTGTCGATACGCAGTATTTT,CASSPSTLGGVDTQYF
TRBV7-9,TRBJ2-7,once,-,TGTGCCAGCAGTAACAGGCACCTCTACGAGCAGTACTTC,CASSNRHLYEQYF
TRBV7-6,TRBJ2-5,-,-,TGTGCCAGCAGCCGGGGTCCTGGCGGAGAGACCCAGTACTTC,CASSRGPGGETQYF
TRBV28,TRBJ2-3,-,TRBD1,TGTGCCAGCAGTTTTCCTCCGGGACAGATCACAGATACGCAGTATTTT,CASSFPPGQITDTQYF
TRBV4-1,TRBJ2-3,-,-,TGCGCCAGCAGCCCCGGGACTGGAGTCACAGATACGCAGTATTTT,CASSPGTGVTDTQYF
TRBV27,TRBJ2-7,few,-,TGTGCCAGCAGTTTAAGACAGGTCTCCTACGAGCAGTACTTC,CASSLRQVSYEQYF
TRBV7-2,TRBJ2-7,-,TRBD2,TGTGCCAGCAGCTTAGGGGGGGGTGGGGCCTACGAGCAGTACTTC,CASSLGGGGAYEQYF
TRBV7-9,TRBJ2-1,-,TRBD1,TGTGCCAGCAGTTACGACGGACAGGGGGCCGGCAATGAGCAGTTCTTC,CASSYDGQGAGNEQFF
TRBV23-1,TRBJ2-2,once,-,TGCGCCAGCAGTCAATCGTTCGGAGGCCTACCGAACACCGGGGAGCTGTTTTTT,CASSQSFGGLPNTGELFF
TRBV7-8,TRBJ2-5,-,TRBD1,TGTGCCAGCAGCAGGGACAGGGGAGAAGAGACCCAGTACTTC,CASSRDRGEETQYF
TRBV28,TRBJ2-7,-,TRBD2,TGTGCCAGCATGGCCTGGGGCGGGAGCTCCTACGAGCAGTACTTC,CASMAWGGSSYEQYF
TRBV28,TRBJ2-1,once,-,TGTGCCAGCACCACTAGCTCCTACAATGAGCAGTTCTTC,CASTTSSYNEQFF
TRBV5-8,TRBJ2-5,few,TRBD2,TGTGCCAGCAGCTTGGGACTAGCGGGAGTCTCCACTGTGGAGACCCAGTACTTC,CASSLGLAGVSTVETQYF
TRBV7-2,TRBJ1-2,-,TRBD1,TGTGCCAGCAGCTCCATCTTGACAGGGCAAGGCCACACCTTC,CASSSILTGQGHTF